This TCR beta chain was obtained from a study of T cell responses to AZD1222 COVID-19 vaccine. Study-wide results and caveats: It should be noted that donors were predominantly white British and more often female, and clonal diversity was possibly underestimated.

Germline CDR1 is SGHTA and CDR2 is FQGNSA. V gave up 1 base and J gave up 5 bases, with 16 bases separating them. CDR3 length: 16 amino acids. Turning to this clone: The antigen is not known.

Clones were sequenced by immunoSEQ multiplex PCR, and TCRdb holds only the in-frame ones, with some missing. Of approximately 49,000 clones in the sample, more than 60% are singletons; the top ten hold 20% to 25%. This chain connects TRBV7-2 to TRBJ2-3; D is possibly TRBD2 (6 bases). The clonotype was recovered from an adult in good health. Sequencing used peripheral blood, obtained on day 0 of MenACWY control vaccination. This CDR3 reads CASSLGAGPRGDTQYF. In DNA form, the CDR3 reads TGTGCCAGCAGCTTAGGGGCGGGGCCCCGGGGAGATACGCAGTATTTT.